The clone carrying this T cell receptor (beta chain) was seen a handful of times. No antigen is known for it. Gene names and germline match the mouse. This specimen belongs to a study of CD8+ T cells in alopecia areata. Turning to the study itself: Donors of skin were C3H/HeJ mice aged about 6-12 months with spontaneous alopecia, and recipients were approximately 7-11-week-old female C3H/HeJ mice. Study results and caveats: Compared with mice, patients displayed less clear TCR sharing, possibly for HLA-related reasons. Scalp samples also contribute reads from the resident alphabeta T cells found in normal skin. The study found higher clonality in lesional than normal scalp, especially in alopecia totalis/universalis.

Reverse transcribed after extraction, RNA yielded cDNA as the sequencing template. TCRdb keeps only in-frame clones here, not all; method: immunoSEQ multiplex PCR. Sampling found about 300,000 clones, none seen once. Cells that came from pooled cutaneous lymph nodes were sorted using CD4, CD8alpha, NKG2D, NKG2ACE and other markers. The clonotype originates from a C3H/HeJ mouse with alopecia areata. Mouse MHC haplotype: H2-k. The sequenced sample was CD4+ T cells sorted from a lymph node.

CDR3 residues: CASSDRGRANSDYTF. The sequenced CDR3 bases are TGTGCCAGCAGTGACAGGGGGAGGGCAAACTCC. The rearrangement uses TRBV19 and TRBJ1-2; 9 nucleotides match TRBD1. The read ends 4 residues shy of where the CDR3 ends; the end is completed using the germline J gene. Per the germline V gene, CDR1 is FNHDT and CDR2 is SITEND (reference sequence). This CDR3 is 15 amino acids long. Trimming at V came to 4 bases and at J to 0 bases, leaving 4 bases not matched to a gene.